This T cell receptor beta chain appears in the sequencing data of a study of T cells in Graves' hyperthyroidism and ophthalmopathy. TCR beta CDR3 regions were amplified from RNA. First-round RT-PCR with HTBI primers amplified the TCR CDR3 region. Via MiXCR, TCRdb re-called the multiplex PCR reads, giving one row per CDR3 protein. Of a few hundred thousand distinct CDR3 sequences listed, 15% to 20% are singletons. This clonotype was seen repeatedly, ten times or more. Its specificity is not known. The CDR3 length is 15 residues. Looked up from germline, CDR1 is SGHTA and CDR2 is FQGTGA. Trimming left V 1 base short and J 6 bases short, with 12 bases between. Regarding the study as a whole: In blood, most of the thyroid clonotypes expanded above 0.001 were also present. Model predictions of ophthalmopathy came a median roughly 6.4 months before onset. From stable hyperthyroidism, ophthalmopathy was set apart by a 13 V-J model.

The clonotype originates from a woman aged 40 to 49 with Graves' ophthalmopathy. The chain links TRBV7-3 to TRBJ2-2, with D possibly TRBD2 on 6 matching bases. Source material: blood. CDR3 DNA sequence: TGTGCCAGCAGCTTAATTGGAGGGGTTGCCGGGGAGCTGTTTTTT. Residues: CASSLIGGVAGELFF. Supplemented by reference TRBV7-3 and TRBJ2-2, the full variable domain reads GAGVSQTPSNKVTEKGKYVELRCDPISGHTALYWYRQSLGQGPEFLIYFQGTGAADDSGLPNDRFFAVRPEGSVSTLKIQRTERGDSAVYLCASSLIGGVAGELFFGEGSRLTVL.